This TCR beta chain was identified during a study of T-cell memory formation after mild COVID-19. Turning to the study itself: Each donor largely had its own TCR clusters. Whole-study results and caveats: Researchers could not confirm that second-wave clones peaking on day 37 targeted SARS-CoV-2. Clones that got smaller from day 15 to 85 had even CD4/CD8, while clones growing later tipped toward CD4+.

V was clipped by 3 bases and J by 0 bases, with 12 bases between them. The CDR3 loop spans 16 amino acids. The germline CDR1 and CDR2 sequences are SNHLY and FYNNEI. Researchers used 5'RACE with constant-segment primers to make TCR alpha and TCR beta cDNA libraries that carry sample barcodes and UMIs. TCRdb reprocessed the 5' RACE reads with MiXCR, giving one entry per CDR3 protein. The sample has 55,000 to 70,000 distinct CDR3 sequences; roughly 26% are singletons. A remark on this clonotype: Its antigen is unidentified.

The TCR was taken from a man aged 18 to 29 who had mild COVID-19 (a few samples of this study predate the infection). Cell type and time point are not known. The sequenced sample was PBMCs or a T cell subset sorted from them (not recorded which). The genes are TRBV2 and TRBJ1-3; D may be TRBD1 (6 bases). The CDR3 nucleotides are TGTGCCAGCAGTGACCCGGACAGATACTCTGGAAACACCATATATTTT. It codes for CASSDPDRYSGNTIYF.